The rows below give T cell receptor beta chains drawn from one sample of a study of cytomegalovirus exposure and HLA in healthy donors. Repertoires were generated with immunoSEQ multiplex PCR, while TCRdb's copy carries only in-frame clones and drops some. The data hold about 99,000 clones, with around 60% observed a single time. The sequenced material came from PBMCs. The origin of the receptors is a woman between 45 and 65 years old in good health and CMV-seronegative. The CDR3 runs from the conserved cysteine through the conserved F or W. The order of the fields is D gene, V gene, J gene, clone size, CDR3 protein, CDR3 DNA. A D gene is named only where the DNA matches it firmly. The size of a clone is reported for some rows only, either as once, few or many, or as a class for expanded clones.

d_call: -
v_call: TRBV5-4
j_call: TRBJ2-2
clone_size: -
cdr3_aa: CASSLVTYGSGELFF
cdr3_nt: TGTGCCAGCAGCTTGGTGACATATGGATCCGGGGAGCTGTTTTTT

d_call: -
v_call: TRBV15
j_call: TRBJ1-4
clone_size: -
cdr3_aa: CATSRDHGASREKLFF
cdr3_nt: TGTGCCACCAGCAGAGATCATGGGGCGTCTCGGGAAAAACTGTTTTTT

d_call: -
v_call: TRBV28
j_call: TRBJ2-1
clone_size: -
cdr3_aa: CASSPPLASVKTFPGEQFF
cdr3_nt: TGTGCCAGCAGCCCCCCCTTGGCTAGCGTGAAAACTTTCCCGGGTGAGCAGTTCTTC

d_call: TRBD1
v_call: TRBV4-1
j_call: TRBJ2-7
clone_size: -
cdr3_aa: CASSQKTGGYEQYF
cdr3_nt: TGCGCCAGCAGCCAGAAGACAGGGGGCTACGAGCAGTACTTC

d_call: TRBD2
v_call: TRBV12-5
j_call: TRBJ2-3
clone_size: -
cdr3_aa: CASRSGRSTDTQYF
cdr3_nt: TGTGCTAGTAGGAGCGGGAGGAGCACAGATACGCAGTATTTT

d_call: TRBD2
v_call: TRBV7-2
j_call: TRBJ2-2
clone_size: -
cdr3_aa: CASSLGLAANTGELFF
cdr3_nt: TGTGCCAGCAGCTTGGGACTAGCGGCCAACACCGGGGAGCTGTTTTTT

d_call: TRBD2
v_call: TRBV4-3
j_call: TRBJ2-1
clone_size: -
cdr3_aa: CASSQDGLAGGNEQFF
cdr3_nt: TGCGCCAGCAGCCAAGACGGACTAGCGGGAGGTAATGAGCAGTTCTTC

d_call: -
v_call: TRBV30
j_call: TRBJ2-3
clone_size: -
cdr3_aa: CAWSVLGRASDTQYF
cdr3_nt: TGTGCCTGGAGTGTACTGGGCAGGGCTTCGGATACGCAGTATTTT

d_call: TRBD2
v_call: TRBV5-1
j_call: TRBJ2-2
clone_size: -
cdr3_aa: CASSPRLADTGELFF
cdr3_nt: TGCGCCAGCAGCCCGCGACTAGCGGACACCGGGGAGCTGTTTTTT

d_call: TRBD2
v_call: TRBV4-3
j_call: TRBJ2-3
clone_size: few
cdr3_aa: CASSQIWASGSLPKSTDTQYF
cdr3_nt: TGCGCCAGCAGCCAAATCTGGGCTAGCGGGAGTCTCCCTAAATCCACAGATACGCAGTATTTT

d_call: TRBD2
v_call: TRBV4-2
j_call: TRBJ2-1
clone_size: -
cdr3_aa: CASSQGPAGGYNEQFF
cdr3_nt: TGTGCCAGCAGCCAAGGCCCAGCGGGGGGATACAATGAGCAGTTCTTC

d_call: -
v_call: TRBV29-1
j_call: TRBJ2-5
clone_size: -
cdr3_aa: CSAVTESNQETQYF
cdr3_nt: TGCAGCGCGGTGACAGAGTCCAACCAAGAGACCCAGTACTTC

d_call: TRBD1
v_call: TRBV5-1
j_call: TRBJ1-5
clone_size: -
cdr3_aa: CASSLEGAQPQHF
cdr3_nt: TGCGCCAGCAGCTTGGAGGGGGCTCAGCCCCAGCATTTT

d_call: TRBD2
v_call: TRBV7-8
j_call: TRBJ2-3
clone_size: -
cdr3_aa: CASSLLAGRLDTQYF
cdr3_nt: TGTGCCAGCAGCTTACTAGCGGGGAGGTTGGATACGCAGTATTTT

d_call: -
v_call: TRBV5-1
j_call: TRBJ2-3
clone_size: few
cdr3_aa: CASSLGGLSTDTQYF
cdr3_nt: TGCGCCAGCAGCTTGGGAGGTCTGAGCACAGATACGCAGTATTTT

d_call: -
v_call: TRBV28
j_call: TRBJ2-1
clone_size: -
cdr3_aa: CASRLGQGGNEQFF
cdr3_nt: TGTGCCAGCAGACTTGGACAGGGAGGGAATGAGCAGTTCTTC

d_call: TRBD1
v_call: TRBV6-5
j_call: TRBJ2-5
clone_size: few
cdr3_aa: CASSRGQGETQYF
cdr3_nt: TGTGCCAGCAGTAGGGGACAGGGTGAGACCCAGTACTTC

d_call: TRBD2
v_call: TRBV7-2
j_call: TRBJ2-1
clone_size: -
cdr3_aa: CASSPMPSGNLNEQFF
cdr3_nt: TGTGCCAGCAGCCCGATGCCTAGCGGGAATTTGAATGAGCAGTTCTTC

d_call: -
v_call: TRBV29-1
j_call: TRBJ2-5
clone_size: once
cdr3_aa: CSVELGRGKTQYF
cdr3_nt: TGCAGCGTTGAGCTCGGGAGAGGAAAGACCCAGTACTTC

d_call: -
v_call: TRBV6-5
j_call: TRBJ1-2
clone_size: -
cdr3_aa: CASSHQGGLNYGYTF
cdr3_nt: TGTGCCAGCAGCCACCAAGGAGGTCTTAACTATGGCTACACCTTC

d_call: TRBD1
v_call: TRBV18
j_call: TRBJ1-4
clone_size: -
cdr3_aa: CASSPRDSRSEKLFF
cdr3_nt: TGTGCCAGCTCACCCCGGGACAGTCGGAGTGAAAAACTGTTTTTT

d_call: TRBD2
v_call: TRBV5-1
j_call: TRBJ2-1
clone_size: -
cdr3_aa: CASSLTGGVEQFF
cdr3_nt: TGCGCCAGCAGCCTTACGGGAGGGGTTGAGCAGTTCTTC

d_call: -
v_call: TRBV29-1
j_call: TRBJ1-2
clone_size: -
cdr3_aa: CSVGHLENGYTF
cdr3_nt: TGCAGCGTTGGTCACTTAGAGAATGGCTACACCTTC

d_call: -
v_call: TRBV6-5
j_call: TRBJ1-3
clone_size: few
cdr3_aa: CASSYMGGSGNTIYF
cdr3_nt: TGTGCCAGCAGTTATATGGGGGGCTCTGGAAACACCATATATTTT

d_call: TRBD2
v_call: TRBV5-1
j_call: TRBJ2-3
clone_size: few
cdr3_aa: CASSFLAGSTDTQYF
cdr3_nt: TGCGCCAGCAGCTTCCTAGCGGGGTCCACAGATACGCAGTATTTT

d_call: TRBD1
v_call: TRBV7-2
j_call: TRBJ1-1
clone_size: -
cdr3_aa: CASGQNNMNTEAFF
cdr3_nt: TGTGCCTCGGGACAGAATAACATGAACACTGAAGCTTTCTTT

d_call: TRBD1
v_call: TRBV5-8
j_call: TRBJ2-5
clone_size: -
cdr3_aa: CASSLWFGTEETQYF
cdr3_nt: TGTGCCAGCAGCTTGTGGTTCGGGACAGAAGAGACCCAGTACTTC

d_call: TRBD1
v_call: TRBV5-4
j_call: TRBJ2-1
clone_size: -
cdr3_aa: CASSPRQGVLNEQFF
cdr3_nt: TGTGCCAGCAGCCCGCGACAGGGGGTTTTGAATGAGCAGTTCTTC

d_call: -
v_call: TRBV6-6
j_call: TRBJ1-2
clone_size: -
cdr3_aa: CASSYGLTFYGYTF
cdr3_nt: TGTGCCAGCAGTTACGGCTTAACCTTCTATGGCTACACCTTC

d_call: TRBD2
v_call: TRBV7-6
j_call: TRBJ2-5
clone_size: -
cdr3_aa: CASSLAPSGVYQETQYF
cdr3_nt: TGTGCCAGCAGCTTAGCTCCTAGCGGGGTTTATCAAGAGACCCAGTACTTC

d_call: -
v_call: TRBV5-4
j_call: TRBJ2-5
clone_size: few
cdr3_aa: CASSFMAGAQETQYF
cdr3_nt: TGTGCCAGCAGCTTTATGGCGGGCGCACAAGAGACCCAGTACTTC

d_call: -
v_call: TRBV6-5
j_call: TRBJ1-4
clone_size: -
cdr3_aa: CASSYSRVATNEKLFF
cdr3_nt: TGTGCCAGCAGTTACTCTCGGGTTGCGACTAATGAAAAACTGTTTTTT

d_call: -
v_call: TRBV20-1
j_call: TRBJ1-2
clone_size: -
cdr3_aa: CSARQGYGYTF
cdr3_nt: TGCAGTGCTAGACAGGGGTATGGCTACACCTTC

d_call: -
v_call: TRBV5-6
j_call: TRBJ2-7
clone_size: -
cdr3_aa: CASSLDTTYEQYF
cdr3_nt: TGTGCCAGCAGCTTGGACACGACCTACGAGCAGTACTTC

d_call: TRBD1
v_call: TRBV5-1
j_call: TRBJ1-1
clone_size: -
cdr3_aa: CASSERQGRDTEAFF
cdr3_nt: TGCGCCAGCAGCGAAAGACAGGGTCGGGACACTGAAGCTTTCTTT

d_call: -
v_call: TRBV28
j_call: TRBJ2-7
clone_size: -
cdr3_aa: CASSLALAFLYEQYF
cdr3_nt: TGTGCCAGCAGTTTAGCCCTAGCGTTTCTTTACGAGCAGTACTTC

d_call: -
v_call: TRBV6-4
j_call: TRBJ1-5
clone_size: -
cdr3_aa: CASSAEQGSNQPQHF
cdr3_nt: TGTGCCAGCAGTGCAGAACAGGGCAGCAATCAGCCCCAGCATTTT

d_call: TRBD1
v_call: TRBV29-1
j_call: TRBJ1-2
clone_size: -
cdr3_aa: CSVESQGKNYGYTF
cdr3_nt: TGCAGCGTTGAATCACAGGGGAAAAACTATGGCTACACCTTC

d_call: TRBD2
v_call: TRBV4-1
j_call: TRBJ2-5
clone_size: -
cdr3_aa: CASSLTPSGNQETQYF
cdr3_nt: TGCGCCAGCAGTCTGACCCCTAGCGGGAACCAAGAGACCCAGTACTTC

d_call: -
v_call: TRBV2
j_call: TRBJ2-3
clone_size: few
cdr3_aa: CASSGSDPWGTDTQYF
cdr3_nt: TGTGCCAGTAGCGGATCGGACCCCTGGGGCACAGATACGCAGTATTTT

d_call: TRBD2
v_call: TRBV19
j_call: TRBJ2-1
clone_size: -
cdr3_aa: CASSTGLARTNEQFF
cdr3_nt: TGTGCCAGTAGTACAGGACTAGCGAGAACCAATGAGCAGTTCTTC

d_call: -
v_call: TRBV7-8
j_call: TRBJ1-1
clone_size: once
cdr3_aa: CASSTRFRSHEAFF
cdr3_nt: TGTGCCAGCAGCACCCGCTTCCGGAGCCATGAAGCTTTCTTT

d_call: -
v_call: TRBV2
j_call: TRBJ1-2
clone_size: -
cdr3_aa: CASSEAGGVGGYTF
cdr3_nt: TGTGCCAGCAGTGAAGCGGGGGGGGTTGGTGGCTACACCTTC

d_call: TRBD1
v_call: TRBV7-8
j_call: TRBJ2-3
clone_size: few
cdr3_aa: CASSLAGTGLNTQYF
cdr3_nt: TGTGCCAGCAGCTTAGCCGGGACAGGCTTGAATACGCAGTATTTT

d_call: -
v_call: TRBV9
j_call: TRBJ2-3
clone_size: -
cdr3_aa: CASSDPAGTDTQYF
cdr3_nt: TGTGCCAGCAGCGATCCAGCGGGCACAGATACGCAGTATTTT

d_call: -
v_call: TRBV9
j_call: TRBJ2-5
clone_size: few
cdr3_aa: CASSVGGGWETQYF
cdr3_nt: TGTGCCAGCAGCGTAGGAGGAGGGTGGGAGACCCAGTACTTC

d_call: -
v_call: TRBV7-8
j_call: TRBJ2-7
clone_size: few
cdr3_aa: CASSSSGAYEQYF
cdr3_nt: TGTGCCAGCAGCTCCTCCGGGGCCTACGAGCAGTACTTC

d_call: TRBD1
v_call: TRBV7-9
j_call: TRBJ1-1
clone_size: -
cdr3_aa: CASRRAGGTEAFF
cdr3_nt: TGTGCCAGCAGGAGGGCAGGGGGGACTGAAGCTTTCTTT